These 15 T cell receptor beta chains were sequenced from one sample in a study of blood T cell repertoires in COVID-19. Generated by immunoSEQ multiplex PCR, the TCRdb table keeps only in-frame clones and is missing some. The data hold 190,000 or so clones, with 86% observed a single time. The sequencing sample was made of peripheral blood. The receptors derive from a woman in her thirties with active or convalescent COVID-19.

The genes are TRBV5-1 and TRBJ1-3; TRBD1 matches at 11 bases. Germline V gives CDR1 SGHRS, CDR2 YFSETQ. V lost 0 bases and J lost 3; bases outside the gene matches: 2. The CDR3 runs to 16 residues. The CDR3 spells CASSLDGTGGGNTIYF. CDR3 bases: TGCGCCAGCAGCTTGGATGGGACAGGGGGTGGAAACACCATATATTTT.

The chain is built from TRBV19 and TRBJ1-5; no clear D gene. V gave up 7 bases and J gave up 0 bases, with 7 bases separating them. There are 13 residues in the CDR3. Germline assignment: CDR1 LNHDA and CDR2 SQIVND (reference sequence). In DNA form, the CDR3 reads TGTGCCAGTACAGATTATAGCAATCAGCCCCAGCATTTT. Encoded protein: CASTDYSNQPQHF.

The chain has TRBV13 and TRBJ2-1; D gene unclear. Trimming removed 0 bases at V and 10 bases at J, with 7 bases between. CDR1 is PRHDT and CDR2 is FYEKMQ in the germline V gene (reference sequence). The CDR3 loop spans 12 amino acids. The CDR3 DNA follows: TGTGCCAGCAGCTTAGGCCTAGGAGAGCAGTTCTTC. It codes for CASSLGLGEQFF.

The chain carries TRBV7-9 and TRBJ2-5, with D possibly TRBD1 on 6 matching bases. The CDR3 covers 14 residues. The V end lost 5 bases, the J end lost 1 base, and 11 bases lay between the germline ends. The V gene's germline CDR1 is SEHNR and CDR2 FQNEAQ (reference sequence). The CDR3: CASSPDSLQETQYF. CDR3 DNA: TGTGCCAGCAGCCCGGACAGCCTCCAAGAGACCCAGTACTTC.

The chain has TRBV6-4 and TRBJ1-2; D is ambiguous. Trimming removed 0 bases at V and 8 bases at J, with 16 bases between. This CDR3 comprises 15 residues. CDR1 and CDR2 (germline): MRHNA, SNTAGT. CDR3 sequence reads: CASSDSPVGDRGYTF. CDR3 sequence (DNA): TGTGCCAGCAGTGACTCTCCGGTGGGAGATAGGGGCTACACCTTC.

The chain uses TRBV27 and TRBJ1-4; D remains ambiguous. The CDR3 sequence is 16 residues long. Between the trimmed V and J ends, which lost 5 bases and 4 bases, there was a span of 17 bases. Looked up from germline, CDR1 is MNHEY and CDR2 is SMNVEV (reference sequence). The CDR3 spells CASSTTSLGINEKLFF. The DNA for the CDR3 is TGTGCCAGCAGTACCACCTCCCTCGGTATTAATGAAAAACTGTTTTTT.

The V gene is TRBV19, the J gene TRBJ1-1; D gene ambiguous. Trimming removed 7 bases at V and 5 bases at J, with 17 bases between. The CDR3 consists of 14 residues. Germline loops: CDR1 LNHDA, CDR2 SQIVND (reference sequence). The CDR3 protein is CASIVREGRTEAFF. The CDR3, as DNA: TGTGCCAGTATAGTGAGGGAAGGACGGACTGAAGCTTTCTTT.

In DNA, the CDR3 is TGCGCCAGCAGCTTGTTGGTCTCAGGGAACACTGAAGCTTTCTTT. Translation: CASSLLVSGNTEAFF. V is TRBV5-1 and J is TRBJ1-1, with D unresolved. V lost 1 base, J lost 1 base, and 11 bases lay in between. Germline-derived CDR1 and CDR2 are SGHRS and YFSETQ. This CDR3 spans 15 amino acids. Using reference TRBV5-1 and TRBJ1-1 for the parts outside the CDR3, the full variable domain is KAGVTQTPRYLIKTRGQQVTLSCSPISGHRSVSWYQQTPGQGLQFLFEYFSETQRNKGNFPGRFSGRQFSNSRSEMNVSTLELGDSALYLCASSLLVSGNTEAFFGQGTRLTVV.

The genes are TRBV19 and TRBJ2-7; 8 bases fit TRBD2. In germline, CDR1 is LNHDA, CDR2 SQIVND (reference sequence). The CDR3 sequence is 15 residues long. Trimming took 6 bases from V and 0 from J; bases not matched to a gene: 7. For the CDR3, the DNA is TGTGCCAGTAGCCCCCCTAGCGGGCCCTCCTACGAGCAGTACTTC. It yields the protein CASSPPSGPSYEQYF.

J is TRBJ2-1 and V is TRBV27, with 7 bases aligning to TRBD1. Germline V lookup: CDR1 MNHEY, CDR2 SMNVEV (reference sequence). V lost 5 bases, J lost 3 bases, and 4 bases stayed unmatched. The CDR3 length is 14 residues. CDR3 sequence: CASSVGTVYNEQFF. DNA for the CDR3: TGTGCCAGCAGTGTAGGGACAGTCTACAATGAGCAGTTCTTC.

V usage is TRBV5-1 and J usage is TRBJ2-5; tentatively, D is TRBD1 (6 bases). Germline V gene lookup returns CDR1 SGHRS and CDR2 YFSETQ. V gave up 1 base and J gave up 5 bases, with 9 bases separating them. The CDR3 contains 13 residues. This CDR3 is CASSLTGMETQYF. CDR3 coding DNA: TGCGCCAGCAGCTTGACAGGGATGGAGACCCAGTACTTC.

The chain employs TRBV6-5 and TRBJ1-1; 8 bases agree with TRBD1. Germline V gives CDR1 MNHEY, CDR2 SVGAGI. Germline trimming cut 7 bases from V and 3 bases from J; bases unmatched to any gene: 7. This CDR3 region has 14 residues. The CDR3 nucleotides are TGTGCCAGCAAGACAGGGGTTTTTGACACTGAAGCTTTCTTT. Its protein product is CASKTGVFDTEAFF.

This clone appeared a few times. This chain connects TRBV27 to TRBJ1-5; TRBD1 might be the D (6 bases). The ends were cut back, 6 bases at V and 1 base at J, with 16 bases in the middle. The CDR3 is 16 amino acids. Looked up from germline, CDR1 is MNHEY and CDR2 is SMNVEV (reference sequence). The CDR3 sequence is CASSTLGGGSNQPQHF. The DNA for the CDR3 is TGTGCCAGCAGCACCCTTGGGGGCGGGAGCAATCAGCCCCAGCATTTT.

The chain uses TRBV7-9 and TRBJ2-1; possibly TRBD2 for D (7 bases). CDR3 length: 13 amino acids. Germline values: CDR1 SEHNR, CDR2 FQNEAQ (reference sequence). The germline V and J ends were trimmed by 5 bases and 9 bases, with 14 bases remaining between them. This chain's CDR3 is CASSPTGGREQFF. The CDR3 DNA reads TGTGCCAGCAGCCCGACGGGGGGCCGTGAGCAGTTCTTC. The variable domain in full, completed from reference TRBV7-9 and TRBJ2-1, reads DTGVSQNPRHKITKRGQNVTFRCDPISEHNRLYWYRQTLGQGPEFLTYFQNEAQLEKSRLLSDRFSAERPKGSFSTLEIQRTEQGDSAMYLCASSPTGGREQFFGPGTRLTVL.

This chain connects TRBV15 to TRBJ2-3; D is possibly TRBD2 (6 bases). V was cut by 4 bases and J by 1 base, with 15 bases left in between. CDR3 size: 16 residues. Germline CDR1 LNHNV, CDR2 YYDKDF (reference sequence). The CDR3 nucleotides are TGTGCCACCAGCATGGGAGGAAGTCTGGGCACAGATACGCAGTATTTT. Amino acids: CATSMGGSLGTDTQYF.